This is a list of T cell receptor beta chains from one sample in a study of T cell responses to AZD1222 COVID-19 vaccine. TCRdb keeps only in-frame clones here, not all; method: immunoSEQ multiplex PCR. The top ten clones hold 7.5% of a sample with over 85,000 clones, around 88% of them seen once. The sequencing used peripheral blood, collected on day 0 of AZD1222 vaccination. Receptors were obtained from an adult in good health. Each CDR3 is given with its conserved first and last residue. D genes are given only for firm matches. Clone size is stated in some rows and not others, as once, few, many or a class when expanded.

v_call,j_call,clone_size,d_call,cdr3_nt,cdr3_aa
TRBV30,TRBJ1-3,few,.,TGTGCCTGGAGCTACCATGGAAACACCATATATTTT,CAWSYHGNTIYF
TRBV5-8,TRBJ1-2,.,.,TGTGCCAGCAGCTTGGAACGTGGCAGGGCTGTCTATGGCTACACCTTC,CASSLERGRAVYGYTF
TRBV30,TRBJ1-2,.,.,TGTGCCTGGAGTTCCCAGGGCCATTATGGCTACACCTTC,CAWSSQGHYGYTF
TRBV28,TRBJ1-1,.,TRBD1,TGTGCCAGCAGTTTCCCAGGGGGGGCGACTGAAGCTTTCTTT,CASSFPGGATEAFF
TRBV7-2,TRBJ1-5,.,TRBD1,TGTGCCAGCAGTTCCAACAGGGGGAGAGAGCCCCAGCATTTT,CASSSNRGREPQHF
TRBV29-1,TRBJ2-3,.,TRBD2,TGCAGCGTTGACTCGGGGCTAGCGGGTTGGGATACGCAGTATTTT,CSVDSGLAGWDTQYF
TRBV18,TRBJ1-2,.,.,TGTGCCAGCTCACCAGAAGGGGTCGTTGGCTACACCTTC,CASSPEGVVGYTF
TRBV9,TRBJ1-2,.,TRBD1,TGTGCCAGCAATAGGGACAGTGACTATGGCTACACCTTC,CASNRDSDYGYTF
TRBV9,TRBJ1-3,.,.,TGTGCCAGCAGCACTAATACCATTCCAGGGGGAAACACCATATATTTT,CASSTNTIPGGNTIYF
TRBV7-2,TRBJ2-7,once,TRBD2,TGTGCCAGCAGCTTAAGGAAGGGACTAGCGGGAGTAAGCTCCTACGAGCAGTACTTC,CASSLRKGLAGVSSYEQYF
TRBV20-1,TRBJ1-2,.,TRBD1,TGCAGTGCTAGTGTGCGACAGGGGGTTTATGGCTACACCTTC,CSASVRQGVYGYTF
TRBV27,TRBJ2-1,.,TRBD2,TGTGCCAGCAGTCTCCGACTAGCGGGAGGGCCGCAAGTGGGGTTCTTC,CASSLRLAGGPQVGFF
TRBV19,TRBJ1-2,.,.,TGTGCCAGTATCGAGCGGGGGGGTAGGCCCTATGGCTACACCTTC,CASIERGGRPYGYTF